One sample yielded the 23 T cell receptor beta chains listed below, sequenced in a study of radiation and T cells in renal cell carcinoma. Using immunoSEQ multiplex PCR, the repertoire was profiled, and TCRdb retains in-frame clones only, with some absent. The data hold roughly 170,000 clones, with 88% observed a single time. Time point given: blood 4 weeks post-SBRT, at nephrectomy. The treatment is: 15 Gy SBRT to primary tumor, nephrectomy 4 weeks later. The specimen was blood, collected from a patient whose treatment included radiotherapy and nephrectomy. These receptors originate from a woman aged 50 to 60 with renal cell carcinoma.

The V gene is TRBV11-2, the J gene TRBJ1-6; D may be TRBD1 (6 bases). Trimming took 1 base from V and 9 from J, leaving 16 bases between them. The V gene's germline CDR1 is SGHAT and CDR2 FQNNGV. This CDR3 region has 16 residues. The CDR3 sequence: CASSLAYRVLGSPLHF. CDR3 bases: TGTGCCAGCAGCTTAGCCTACAGGGTTTTAGGTTCACCCCTCCACTTT.

This chain links TRBV25-1 with TRBJ1-2; D ambiguous. The germline CDR1 and CDR2 sequences are MGHDK and SYGVNS. The CDR3 runs to 14 residues. V was pared by 2 bases and J by 4 bases, with 11 bases between. DNA for the CDR3: TGTGCCAGCAGTGAAGAGGAGGCCCCCTATGGCTACACCTTC. As protein: CASSEEEAPYGYTF.

The CDR3 nucleotides read TGTGCCAGCAGCCCCACAGGGACTGCCACCTACACAGATACGCAGTATTTT. Translating gives CASSPTGTATYTDTQYF. The J gene is TRBJ2-3, the V gene TRBV7-9; D assignment may be TRBD1 or TRBD2 (6 bases each). The CDR3 covers 17 residues. Germline assignment: CDR1 SEHNR and CDR2 FQNEAQ (reference sequence). Trimming removed 5 bases at V and 2 bases at J, with 20 bases between.

This clone appeared once. The chain couples TRBV7-9 to TRBJ1-1; tentative D call: TRBD1 (6 bases). Per germline, CDR1 SEHNR and CDR2 FQNEAQ (reference sequence). With 0 bases removed from V and 4 bases from J, the gap between germline ends came to 21 bases. The CDR3 contains 18 residues. CDR3 loop: CASSLAWGGQLEPTEAFF. Here the CDR3 DNA reads TGTGCCAGCAGCTTAGCGTGGGGAGGACAGCTAGAGCCCACTGAAGCTTTCTTT.

This clone was observed a handful of times. This chain uses TRBV6-6 with TRBJ1-2, with D perhaps TRBD1 (5 bases). Germline V gene sequence: CDR1 MNHNY, CDR2 SVGAGI (reference sequence). CDR3 length: 13 amino acids. V shed 4 bases and J shed 1 base, with 7 bases lying between them. CDR3 residues: CASSLTVNYGYTF. CDR3 sequence (DNA): TGTGCCAGCAGTTTGACAGTTAACTATGGCTACACCTTC.

The chain is built from TRBV4-3 and TRBJ2-7, with D perhaps TRBD2 (6 bases). Trimming removed 0 bases at V and 4 bases at J, with 10 bases between. CDR1 is LGHNA, CDR2 YSLEER, per germline. There are 14 residues in the CDR3. For the CDR3, the DNA is TGCGCCAGCAGCCAAGAGCTGGGGAGGTACGAGCAGTACTTC. Protein sequence: CASSQELGRYEQYF.

The table lists this clone with a count of one. Other DNA sequences in the same sample also yield this CDR3. The rearrangement joins TRBV6-5 to TRBJ1-2, with TRBD1 as a possible D gene (6 bases). The CDR3 length is 15 residues. From germline, CDR1 is MNHEY and CDR2 SVGAGI. Trimming pared 0 bases from V and 5 bases from J, leaving 13 bases between. This chain's CDR3 is CASSYSGRGGYGYTF. Here the CDR3 DNA reads TGTGCCAGCAGTTACTCGGGCAGGGGCGGGTATGGCTACACCTTC.

The CDR3 nucleotides read TGCGCCAGCAGCCCTCAGGAGCTTATCTGGGGTGGCTACACCTTC. Translated: CASSPQELIWGGYTF. This sequence joins TRBV10-2 and TRBJ1-2; D not resolved. V lost 6 bases, J lost 7 bases, and 21 bases lay in between. CDR1 is WSHSY and CDR2 is SAAADI in the germline V gene. The CDR3 totals 15 residues.

This chain joins TRBV6-5 and TRBJ1-3, with D unclear. This CDR3 region has 15 residues. Trimming took 4 bases from V and 1 from J, leaving 11 bases between them. Germline lookup yields CDR1 MNHEY and CDR2 SVGAGI. The CDR3 spells CASSSTPSSGNTIYF. CDR3 sequence (DNA): TGTGCCAGCAGTTCGACCCCAAGTTCTGGAAACACCATATATTTT.

Written as DNA, the CDR3 is TGTGCCTGGAGTAACAAGGGGGGAGAAAAACTGTTTTTT. Translating it yields CAWSNKGGEKLFF. The rearrangement joins TRBV30 to TRBJ1-4; a weak D match, TRBD1 (6 bases). Germline loops: CDR1 GTSNPN, CDR2 SVGIG (reference sequence). Trimming removed 2 bases from V and 8 bases from J, with 12 bases in between. CDR3 length equals 13 residues.

This chain joins TRBV1 and TRBJ1-1. TRBV1 is a pseudogene locus. The CDR3 has 14 residues. CDR3 bases: TGCACCAGCAGCCTTCCTGGGGTTAACGCTGAAGCTTTCTTT. Residues: CTSSLPGVNAEAFF.

This clone was detected a few times. This sample also contains other DNA sequences that code for the same CDR3. This chain connects TRBV19 to TRBJ1-6; D not resolved. The CDR3 extends over 13 amino acids. Per the germline V gene, CDR1 is LNHDA and CDR2 is SQIVND (reference sequence). V gave up 1 base and J gave up 8 bases, with 6 bases separating them. The CDR3 DNA follows: TGTGCCAGTAGTATAGGGGCTGATTCACCCCTCCACTTT. Protein product: CASSIGADSPLHF.

The rearrangement joins TRBV9 to TRBJ1-1; D is unresolved. CDR1 and CDR2 from the germline V gene are SGDLS and YYNGEE. V lost 0 bases to trimming and J lost 3 bases, with 12 bases between them. This CDR3 has 15 amino acids. The CDR3 reads CASSVGASRDTEAFF. The DNA for the CDR3 is TGTGCCAGCAGCGTAGGAGCTTCGAGGGACACTGAAGCTTTCTTT.

J is TRBJ1-4 and V is TRBV4-1; 8 nucleotides agree with TRBD1. Per the germline V gene, CDR1 is MGHRA and CDR2 is YSYEKL. V was clipped by 3 bases and J by 5 bases; unmatched bases: 5. CDR3 length: 15 amino acids. The CDR3 protein is CASSQPDRENEKLFF. The CDR3 nucleotides read TGCGCCAGCAGCCAGCCGGACAGGGAAAATGAAAAACTGTTTTTT.

This chain links TRBV4-3 with TRBJ1-2, with TRBD1 matching over 11 bases. This CDR3 has 14 residues. J gave up 10 bases and V 2 bases, and 6 bases lay outside the gene matches. In germline, CDR1 is LGHNA, CDR2 YSLEER. CDR3 protein: CASSQLDRGRDYTF. The CDR3 DNA reads TGCGCCAGCAGCCAACTGGACAGGGGGCGGGACTACACCTTC.

The CDR3 DNA sequence: TGTGCCAGCAGTCAACGGGACACGATTCTGGGCTACACCTTC. Its protein product is CASSQRDTILGYTF. The genes are TRBV6-1 and TRBJ1-2; possible D gene TRBD1, 6 bases. The CDR3 sequence is 14 residues long. V lost 5 bases and J lost 8, with 18 bases in between. CDR1 and CDR2 (germline): MNHNS, SASEGT.

The chain couples TRBV4-3 to TRBJ1-2; D is ambiguous. Trimming removed 0 bases from V and 2 bases from J, with 7 bases in between. The CDR3 extends over 14 amino acids. CDR1 LGHNA and CDR2 YSLEER come from the germline V gene. DNA for the CDR3: TGCGCCAGCAGCCAAGAGACAAAGAACTATGGCTACACCTTC. Translation gives CASSQETKNYGYTF.

This clone was seen once. The chain links TRBV19 to TRBJ1-1; TRBD1 matches 8 bases. The CDR3 runs 14 residues. The germline V gene has CDR1 LNHDA and CDR2 SQIVND (reference sequence). V shed 8 bases, J shed 1 base, and the junction held 6 bases outside the gene matches. As DNA, the CDR3 is TGTGCCAGTCCCGGGACAGGATGGAACACTGAAGCTTTCTTT. It translates to CASPGTGWNTEAFF. The whole variable domain, filled in from reference TRBV19 and TRBJ1-1, reads DGGITQSPKYLFRKEGQNVTLSCEQNLNHDAMYWYRQDPGQGLRLIYYSQIVNDFQKGDIAEGYSVSREKKESFPLTVTSAQKNPTAFYLCASPGTGWNTEAFFGQGTRLTVV.

In this sample, this clone turned up once. The chain employs TRBV6-6 and TRBJ2-3; perhaps TRBD2 as D (5 bases). Trimming left V 3 bases short and J 2 bases short, with 9 bases between. This CDR3 has 14 residues. CDR1 is MNHNY, CDR2 SVGAGI, per germline (reference sequence). The CDR3, as DNA: TGTGCCAGCAGTTATAAACTAGACACAGATACGCAGTATTTT. This codes for CASSYKLDTDTQYF.

This clone was recorded only once. The chain is built from TRBV7-3 and TRBJ1-1, with TRBD1 matching 7 bases. The V segment lost 6 bases and the J segment 1 base; nucleotides outside the gene matches: 8. This CDR3 is built from 15 residues. From germline, CDR1 is SGHTA and CDR2 FQGTGA. CDR3: CASRTGTAGNTEAFF. CDR3 sequence (DNA): TGTGCCAGCAGGACCGGGACAGCCGGGAACACTGAAGCTTTCTTT.

The genes are TRBV18 and TRBJ1-5; unclear D gene. V was shortened by 2 bases and J by 1 base, with 9 bases between the two germline ends. The CDR3 consists of 15 residues. The V gene's germline CDR1 is KGHSH and CDR2 LQKENI. The CDR3 sequence: CASSPVGESNQPQHF. The CDR3 nucleotides read TGTGCCAGCTCACCAGTTGGGGAAAGCAATCAGCCCCAGCATTTT.

The chain couples TRBV5-1 to TRBJ2-5; 13 bases are shared with TRBD2. The CDR3 contains 17 residues. V shed 3 bases, J shed 3 bases, and the junction held 8 bases outside the gene matches. Germline V gives CDR1 SGHRS, CDR2 YFSETQ. CDR3 nucleotide sequence: TGCGCCAGCAGCTCCGGACTAGCGGGGGTATCAAAAGAGACCCAGTACTTC. Translated: CASSSGLAGVSKETQYF.

This clone was detected a few times. The chain's CDR3 is CASSQDQQPYYEQYF. The CDR3 region has the DNA TGCGCCAGCAGCCAAGATCAACAGCCATACTACGAGCAGTACTTC. The chain uses TRBV4-1 and TRBJ2-7; D not resolved. The length of the CDR3 is 15 residues. V was clipped by 0 bases and J by 3 bases, with 12 bases between them. CDR1 is MGHRA, CDR2 YSYEKL, per germline.